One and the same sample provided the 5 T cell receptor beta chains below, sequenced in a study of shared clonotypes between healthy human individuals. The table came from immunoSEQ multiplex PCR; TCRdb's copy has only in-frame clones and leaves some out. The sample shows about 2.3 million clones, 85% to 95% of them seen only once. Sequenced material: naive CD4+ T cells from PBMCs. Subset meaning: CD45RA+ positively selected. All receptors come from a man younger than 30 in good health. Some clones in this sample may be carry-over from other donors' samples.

For the CDR3, the DNA is TGTGCCAGCAGCCCGTTTAGGGGGACAAATGAGCAGTTCTTC. Protein sequence: CASSPFRGTNEQFF. The chain uses TRBV7-8 and TRBJ2-1, with D maybe TRBD1 (6 bases). CDR1 SGHVS and CDR2 FQNEAQ come from the germline V gene. Trimming removed 5 bases from V and 7 bases from J, with 15 bases in between. The CDR3 is made up of 14 amino acids.

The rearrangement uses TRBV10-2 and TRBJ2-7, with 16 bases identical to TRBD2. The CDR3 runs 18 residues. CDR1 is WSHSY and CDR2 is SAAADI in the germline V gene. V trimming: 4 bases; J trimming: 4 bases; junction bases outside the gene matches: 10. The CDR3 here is CASSGSGLAGGPSYEQYF. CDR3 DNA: TGCGCCAGCAGTGGGTCGGGACTAGCGGGAGGGCCTTCTTACGAGCAGTACTTC.

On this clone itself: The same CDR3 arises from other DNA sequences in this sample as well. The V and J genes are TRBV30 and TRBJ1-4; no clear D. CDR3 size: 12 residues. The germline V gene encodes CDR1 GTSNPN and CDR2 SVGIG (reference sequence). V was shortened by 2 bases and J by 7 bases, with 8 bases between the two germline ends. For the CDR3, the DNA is TGTGCCTGGAGTCGGGGTAGTGAAAAACTGTTTTTT. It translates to CAWSRGSEKLFF.

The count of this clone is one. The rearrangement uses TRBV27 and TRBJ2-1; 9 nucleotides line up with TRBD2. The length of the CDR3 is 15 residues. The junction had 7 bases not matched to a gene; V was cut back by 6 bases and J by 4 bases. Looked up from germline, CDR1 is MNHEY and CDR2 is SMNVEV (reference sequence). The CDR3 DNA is TGTGCCAGCAGCACTAGACTAGCGGAGTACAATGAGCAGTTCTTC. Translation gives CASSTRLAEYNEQFF.

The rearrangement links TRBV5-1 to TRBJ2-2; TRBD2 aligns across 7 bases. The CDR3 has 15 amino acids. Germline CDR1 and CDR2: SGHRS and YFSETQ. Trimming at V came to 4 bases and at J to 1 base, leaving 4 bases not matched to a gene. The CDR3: CASSTGGLNTGELFF. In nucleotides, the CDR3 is TGCGCCAGCAGCACGGGAGGTCTGAACACCGGGGAGCTGTTTTTT.